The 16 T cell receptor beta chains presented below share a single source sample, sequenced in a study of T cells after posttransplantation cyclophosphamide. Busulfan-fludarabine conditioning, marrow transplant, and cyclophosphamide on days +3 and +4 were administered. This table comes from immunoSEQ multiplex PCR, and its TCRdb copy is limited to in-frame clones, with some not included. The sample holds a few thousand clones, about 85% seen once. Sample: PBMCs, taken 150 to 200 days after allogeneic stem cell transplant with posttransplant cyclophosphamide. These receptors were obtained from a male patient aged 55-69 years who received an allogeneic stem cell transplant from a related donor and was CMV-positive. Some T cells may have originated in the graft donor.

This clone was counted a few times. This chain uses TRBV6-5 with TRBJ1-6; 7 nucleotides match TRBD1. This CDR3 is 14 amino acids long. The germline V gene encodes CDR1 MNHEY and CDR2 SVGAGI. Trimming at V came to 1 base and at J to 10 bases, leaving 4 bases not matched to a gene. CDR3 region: CASSYLGQSSPLHF. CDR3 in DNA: TGTGCCAGCAGTTACTTGGGACAGAGCTCACCCCTCCACTTT.

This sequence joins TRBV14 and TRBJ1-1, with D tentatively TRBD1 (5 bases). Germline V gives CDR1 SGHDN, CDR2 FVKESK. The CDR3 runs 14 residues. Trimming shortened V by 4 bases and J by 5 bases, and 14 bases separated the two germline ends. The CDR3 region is CASSLGGWGTEAFF. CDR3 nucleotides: TGTGCCAGCAGCCTGGGGGGGTGGGGGACTGAAGCTTTCTTT.

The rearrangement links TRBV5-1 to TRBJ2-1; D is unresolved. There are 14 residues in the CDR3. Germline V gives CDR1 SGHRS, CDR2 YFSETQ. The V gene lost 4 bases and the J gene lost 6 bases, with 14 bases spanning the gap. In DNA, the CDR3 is TGCGCCAGCAGCCGGAGAGCTGGAAGCAATGAGCAGTTCTTC. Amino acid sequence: CASSRRAGSNEQFF.

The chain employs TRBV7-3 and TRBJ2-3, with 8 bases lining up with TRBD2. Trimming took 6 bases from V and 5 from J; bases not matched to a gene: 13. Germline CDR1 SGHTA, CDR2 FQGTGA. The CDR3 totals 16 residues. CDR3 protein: CASSREGGRRLDTQYF. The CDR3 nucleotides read TGTGCCAGCAGTCGTGAAGGCGGGAGGCGTTTAGATACGCAGTATTTT.

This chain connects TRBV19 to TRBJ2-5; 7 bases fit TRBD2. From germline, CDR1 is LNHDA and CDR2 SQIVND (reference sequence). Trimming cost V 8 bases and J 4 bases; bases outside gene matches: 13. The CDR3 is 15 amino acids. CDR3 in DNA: TGTGCCAGTTCCCTAATAGGACTAGGAGGAGAGACCCAGTACTTC. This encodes CASSLIGLGGETQYF.

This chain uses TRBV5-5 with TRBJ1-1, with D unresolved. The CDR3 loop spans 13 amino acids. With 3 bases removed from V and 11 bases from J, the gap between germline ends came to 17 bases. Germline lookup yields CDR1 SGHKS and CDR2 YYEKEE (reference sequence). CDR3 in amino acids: CASSSVGVLGAFF. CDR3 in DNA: TGTGCCAGCAGCTCGGTCGGGGTCTTGGGGGCTTTCTTT.

The DNA of the CDR3 is TGTGCCAGCAGTCACCCTCGGGGCCAGGGGGCGCAAGAGCAGTACTTC. Its protein is CASSHPRGQGAQEQYF. The chain employs TRBV6-6 and TRBJ2-7; the match to TRBD1 covers 8 bases. The CDR3 loop spans 16 amino acids. The V gene's germline CDR1 is MNHNY and CDR2 SVGAGI (reference sequence). Germline trimming cut 5 bases from V and 7 bases from J; bases unmatched to any gene: 16.

For the CDR3, the DNA is TGTGCCACCAGCAGATCGTCACCGGGACTAAAGGGAGATACGCAGTATTTT. It specifies CATSRSSPGLKGDTQYF. The rearrangement joins TRBV15 to TRBJ2-3; 7 nucleotides agree with TRBD2. The V segment lost 2 bases and the J segment 5 bases; nucleotides outside the gene matches: 13. CDR3 length equals 17 residues. The V gene's germline CDR1 is LNHNV and CDR2 YYDKDF (reference sequence).

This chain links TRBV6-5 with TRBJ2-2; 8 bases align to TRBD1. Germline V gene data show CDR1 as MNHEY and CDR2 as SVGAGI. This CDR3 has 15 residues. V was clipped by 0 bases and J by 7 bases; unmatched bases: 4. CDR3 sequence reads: CASSYSTRGRGELFF. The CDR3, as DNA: TGTGCCAGCAGTTACTCGACCAGGGGGCGCGGGGAGCTGTTTTTT.

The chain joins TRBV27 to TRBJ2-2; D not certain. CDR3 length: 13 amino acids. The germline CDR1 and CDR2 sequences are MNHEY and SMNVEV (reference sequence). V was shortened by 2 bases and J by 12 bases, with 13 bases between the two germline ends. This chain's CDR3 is CASSLQDMNQLFF. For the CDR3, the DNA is TGTGCCAGCAGTTTACAAGACATGAACCAGCTGTTTTTT.

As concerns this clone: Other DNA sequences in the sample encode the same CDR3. The CDR3 reads CASSLAGQGLQPQHF. The CDR3 coding sequence is TGTGCCAGCAGCTTAGCGGGACAGGGACTCCAGCCCCAGCATTTT. The rearrangement links TRBV7-8 to TRBJ1-5; 9 nucleotides match TRBD1. The CDR3 spans 15 residues. Trimming at V came to 0 bases and at J to 7 bases, leaving 4 bases not matched to a gene. The germline V gene encodes CDR1 SGHVS and CDR2 FQNEAQ.

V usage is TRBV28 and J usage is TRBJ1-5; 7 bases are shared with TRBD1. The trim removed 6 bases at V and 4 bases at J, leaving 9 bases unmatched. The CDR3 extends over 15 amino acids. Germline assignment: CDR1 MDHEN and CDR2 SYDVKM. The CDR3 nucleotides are TGTGCCAGCAGCCACCGACAGGGCCCGAATCAGCCCCAGCATTTT. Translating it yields CASSHRQGPNQPQHF.

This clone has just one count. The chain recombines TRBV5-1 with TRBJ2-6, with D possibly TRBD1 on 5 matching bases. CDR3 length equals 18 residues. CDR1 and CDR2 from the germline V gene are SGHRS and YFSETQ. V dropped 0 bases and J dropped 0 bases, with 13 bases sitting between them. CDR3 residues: CASSLDGREGSGANVLTF. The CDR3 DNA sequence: TGCGCCAGCAGCTTGGATGGCAGGGAAGGCTCTGGGGCCAACGTCCTGACTTTC.

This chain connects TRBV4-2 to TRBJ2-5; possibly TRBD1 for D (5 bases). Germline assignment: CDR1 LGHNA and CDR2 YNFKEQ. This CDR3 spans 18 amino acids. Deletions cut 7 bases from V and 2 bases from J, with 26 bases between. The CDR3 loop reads CASTQRTTPEPSQETQYF. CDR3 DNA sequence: TGTGCCAGCACCCAGAGGACAACTCCCGAACCTTCTCAAGAGACCCAGTACTTC.

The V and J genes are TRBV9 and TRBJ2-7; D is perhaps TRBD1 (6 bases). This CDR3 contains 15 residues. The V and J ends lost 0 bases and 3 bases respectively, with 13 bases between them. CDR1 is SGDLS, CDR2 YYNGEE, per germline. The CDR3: CASSVAGTSYYEQYF. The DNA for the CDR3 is TGTGCCAGCAGCGTAGCCGGGACATCTTACTACGAGCAGTACTTC.

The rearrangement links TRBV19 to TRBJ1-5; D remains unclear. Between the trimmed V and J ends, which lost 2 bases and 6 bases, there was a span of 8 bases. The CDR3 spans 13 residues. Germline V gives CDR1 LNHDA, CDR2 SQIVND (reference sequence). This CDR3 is CASSINVGQPQHF. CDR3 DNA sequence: TGTGCCAGTAGTATAAACGTCGGTCAGCCCCAGCATTTT. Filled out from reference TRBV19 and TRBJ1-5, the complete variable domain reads DGGITQSPKYLFRKEGQNVTLSCEQNLNHDAMYWYRQDPGQGLRLIYYSQIVNDFQKGDIAEGYSVSREKKESFPLTVTSAQKNPTAFYLCASSINVGQPQHFGDGTRLSIL.